This TCR beta chain was documented in a study of early T cells in non-severe SARS-CoV-2 infection. With 6 bases removed from V and 0 bases from J, the gap between germline ends came to 13 bases. The length of the CDR3 is 15 residues. Germline V gene data show CDR1 as SGHAT and CDR2 as FQNNGV. Each CDR3 protein gets one entry after TCRdb re-called the 5' RACE reads with MiXCR. The sample has 25,000 to 35,000 distinct CDR3 sequences; 3.5% to 5.5% are singletons. The sample consisted of whole blood, taken at baseline. The TCR originated in an adult who was a healthcare worker with PCR-confirmed SARS-CoV-2 infection or an uninfected control (not recorded which). V usage is TRBV11-2 and J usage is TRBJ2-3; a possible D gene is TRBD2 (6 bases). The CDR3 DNA is TGTGCCAGCAGTGGCTGGGGGGTTAGCACAGATACGCAGTATTTT. Residues: CASSGWGVSTDTQYF. The whole variable domain, filled in from reference TRBV11-2 and TRBJ2-3, reads EAGVAQSPRYKIIEKRQSVAFWCNPISGHATLYWYQQILGQGPKLLIQFQNNGVVDDSQLPKDRFSAERLKGVDSTLKIQPAKLEDSAVYLCASSGWGVSTDTQYFGPGTRLTVL.